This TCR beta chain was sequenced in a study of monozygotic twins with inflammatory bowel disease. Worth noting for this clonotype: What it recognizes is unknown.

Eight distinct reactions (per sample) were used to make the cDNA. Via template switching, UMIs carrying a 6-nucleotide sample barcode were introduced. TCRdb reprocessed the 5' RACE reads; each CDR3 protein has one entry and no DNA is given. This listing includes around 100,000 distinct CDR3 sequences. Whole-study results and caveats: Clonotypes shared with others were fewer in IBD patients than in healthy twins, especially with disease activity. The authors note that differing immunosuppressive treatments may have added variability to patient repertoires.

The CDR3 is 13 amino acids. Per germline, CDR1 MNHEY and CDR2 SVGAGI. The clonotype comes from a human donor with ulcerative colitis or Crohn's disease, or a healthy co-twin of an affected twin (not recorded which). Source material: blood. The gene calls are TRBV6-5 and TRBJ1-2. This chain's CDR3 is CASSYSTRDGYTF.